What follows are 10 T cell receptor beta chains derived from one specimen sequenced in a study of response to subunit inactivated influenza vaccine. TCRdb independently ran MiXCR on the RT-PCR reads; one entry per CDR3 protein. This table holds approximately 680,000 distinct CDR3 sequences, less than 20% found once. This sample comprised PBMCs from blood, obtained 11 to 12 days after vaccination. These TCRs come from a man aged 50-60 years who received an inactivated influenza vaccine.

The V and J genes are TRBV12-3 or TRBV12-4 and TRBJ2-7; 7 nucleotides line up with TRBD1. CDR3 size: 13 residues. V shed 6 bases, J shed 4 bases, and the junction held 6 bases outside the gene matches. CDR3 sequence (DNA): TGTGCCAGCAGCCCTACAGGGGAGTACGAGCAGTACTTC. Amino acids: CASSPTGEYEQYF.

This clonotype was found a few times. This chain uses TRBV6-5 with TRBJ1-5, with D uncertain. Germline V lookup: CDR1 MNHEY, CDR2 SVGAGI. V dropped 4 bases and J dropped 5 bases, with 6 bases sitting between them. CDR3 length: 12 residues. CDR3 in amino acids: CASSSGDQPQHF. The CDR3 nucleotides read TGTGCCAGCAGTTCTGGGGATCAGCCCCAGCATTTT.

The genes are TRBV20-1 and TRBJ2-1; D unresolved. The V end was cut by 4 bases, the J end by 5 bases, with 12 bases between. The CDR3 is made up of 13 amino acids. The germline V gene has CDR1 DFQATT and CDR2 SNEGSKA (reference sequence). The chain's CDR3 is CSATSVVDNEQFF. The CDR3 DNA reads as TGCAGTGCTACTAGTGTTGTCGACAATGAGCAGTTCTTC.

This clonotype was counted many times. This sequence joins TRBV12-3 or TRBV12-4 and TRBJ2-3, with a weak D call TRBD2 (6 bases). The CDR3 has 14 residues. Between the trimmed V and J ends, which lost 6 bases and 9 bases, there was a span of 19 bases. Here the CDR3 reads CASSPGGAMGTQYF. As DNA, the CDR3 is TGTGCCAGCAGCCCCGGAGGGGCTATGGGCACGCAGTATTTT.

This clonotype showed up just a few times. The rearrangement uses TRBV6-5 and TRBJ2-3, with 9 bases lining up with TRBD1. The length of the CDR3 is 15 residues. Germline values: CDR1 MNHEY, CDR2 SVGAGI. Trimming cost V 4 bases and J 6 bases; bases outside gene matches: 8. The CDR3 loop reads CASSSPGQGLDTQYF. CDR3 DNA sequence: TGTGCCAGCAGTTCCCCAGGACAGGGGCTGGATACGCAGTATTTT.

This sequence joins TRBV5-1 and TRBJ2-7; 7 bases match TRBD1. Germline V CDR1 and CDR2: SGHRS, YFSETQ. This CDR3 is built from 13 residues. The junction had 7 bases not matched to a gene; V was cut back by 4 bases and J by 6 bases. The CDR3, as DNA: TGCGCCAGCAGCACCGGACAGGCGGGCGAGCAGTACTTC. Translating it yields CASSTGQAGEQYF.

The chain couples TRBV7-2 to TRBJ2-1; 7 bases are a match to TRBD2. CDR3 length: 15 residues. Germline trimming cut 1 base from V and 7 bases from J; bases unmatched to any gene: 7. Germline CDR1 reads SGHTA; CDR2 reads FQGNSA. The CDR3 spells CASSLVAGARNEQFF. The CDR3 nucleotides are TGTGCCAGCAGCTTAGTGGCGGGAGCAAGGAATGAGCAGTTCTTC.

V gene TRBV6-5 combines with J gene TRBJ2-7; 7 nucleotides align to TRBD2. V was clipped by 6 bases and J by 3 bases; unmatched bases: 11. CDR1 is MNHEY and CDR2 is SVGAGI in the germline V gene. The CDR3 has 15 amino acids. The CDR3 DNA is TGTGCCAGCAGGGACTCTAGCGGAGACCTCTACGAGCAGTACTTC. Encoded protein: CASRDSSGDLYEQYF.

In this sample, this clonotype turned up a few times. The DNA of the CDR3 is TGCGCCAGCAGGGCAGACAGGGAGATAATCTACGAGCAGTACTTC. Translating gives CASRADREIIYEQYF. This chain links TRBV5-1 with TRBJ2-7, with 7 bases fitting TRBD1. This CDR3 region has 15 residues. The germline V gene encodes CDR1 SGHRS and CDR2 YFSETQ. The V segment lost 5 bases and the J segment 3 bases; nucleotides outside the gene matches: 11.

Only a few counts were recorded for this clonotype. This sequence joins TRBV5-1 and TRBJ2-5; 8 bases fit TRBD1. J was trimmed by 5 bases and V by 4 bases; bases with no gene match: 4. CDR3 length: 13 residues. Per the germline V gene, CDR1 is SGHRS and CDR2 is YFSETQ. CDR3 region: CASSDRGVETQYF. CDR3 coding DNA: TGCGCCAGCAGCGACAGGGGTGTCGAGACCCAGTACTTC.